Below, 17 T cell receptor beta chains from the same sample are listed, as sequenced in a study of response to subunit inactivated influenza vaccine. TCRdb re-analysed the RT-PCR reads in MiXCR, keeping a single row per CDR3 protein. The repertoire includes about 310,000 distinct CDR3 sequences, around a fifth of them detected once, and 10% sits in the top ten. The sequencing here drew on PBMCs from blood, taken less than 22 months after vaccination. The receptors were gathered from a man between 50 and 75 years old who received an inactivated influenza vaccine.

The sample holds a few counts of this clonotype. This chain uses TRBV6-1 with TRBJ1-6; D remains unclear. This CDR3 has 14 residues. Trimming pared 5 bases from V and 8 bases from J, leaving 13 bases between. CDR1 MNHNS and CDR2 SASEGT come from the germline V gene. The CDR3 sequence is CASSPFRTYSPLHF. The CDR3 nucleotides are TGTGCCAGCAGTCCCTTTCGGACCTATTCACCCCTCCACTTT.

This clonotype was seen ten or more times. The chain combines TRBV20-1 with TRBJ1-5; D unresolved. Trimming removed 6 bases from V and 0 bases from J, with 9 bases in between. This CDR3 has 13 residues. CDR1 is DFQATT and CDR2 is SNEGSKA in the germline V gene (reference sequence). CDR3 DNA: TGCAGTGCCCGGAGCGTTAGCAATCAGCCCCAGCATTTT. Residues: CSARSVSNQPQHF.

The rearrangement uses TRBV3-1 and TRBJ1-3, with 7 bases identical to TRBD1. Germline V gene sequence: CDR1 LGHDT, CDR2 YNNKEL (reference sequence). The CDR3 contains 16 residues. V was pared by 4 bases and J by 0 bases, with 6 bases of the junction left unmatched. Written as DNA, the CDR3 is TGTGCCAGCAGCCGGGAGGACAGGATCTCTGGAAACACCATATATTTT. Translated, it gives CASSREDRISGNTIYF.

The chain joins TRBV4-1 to TRBJ2-7, with D hard to call. Germline V gene lookup returns CDR1 MGHRA and CDR2 YSYEKL. The CDR3 extends over 17 amino acids. The V gene lost 1 base and the J gene lost 1 base, with 17 bases spanning the gap. The CDR3 nucleotides read TGCGCCAGCAGCCAAGTAGGAGCAGGAGTGCTTTCCTACGAGCAGTACTTC. Translation: CASSQVGAGVLSYEQYF.

There are many counts of this clonotype. The chain employs TRBV12-3 or TRBV12-4 and TRBJ1-4; unclear D gene. This CDR3 spans 14 amino acids. V lost 5 bases, J lost 8 bases, and 15 bases lay in between. The CDR3 DNA reads TGTGCCAGCAGTCTCCGGACGGTGGGGGAAAAACTGTTTTTT. Protein: CASSLRTVGEKLFF.

This chain connects TRBV7-2 to TRBJ1-4; D is undetermined. Germline V gene sequence: CDR1 SGHTA, CDR2 FQGNSA. The CDR3 length is 15 residues. V was cut by 5 bases and J by 0 bases, with 10 bases left in between. The CDR3: CASSTTPTTNEKLFF. The CDR3, as DNA: TGTGCCAGCAGCACGACACCTACAACTAATGAAAAACTGTTTTTT.

In this sample, this clonotype turned up many times. This chain connects TRBV5-5 to TRBJ2-7; TRBD1 matches 7 bases. Germline-derived CDR1 and CDR2 are SGHKS and YYEKEE (reference sequence). This CDR3 has 14 amino acids. The V and J ends lost 4 bases and 1 base, in that order; junction bases with no gene match: 5. The CDR3 nucleotides are TGTGCCAGCAGCCTATGGACAGGATCCTACGAGCAGTACTTC. Its protein product is CASSLWTGSYEQYF. The full variable domain, with the rest looked up from reference TRBV5-5 and TRBJ2-7, is DAGVTQSPTHLIKTRGQQVTLRCSPISGHKSVSWYQQVLGQGPQFIFQYYEKEERGRGNFPDRFSARQFPNYSSELNVNALLLGDSALYLCASSLWTGSYEQYFGPGTRLTVT.

Only a few counts were recorded for this clonotype. The chain uses TRBV25-1 and TRBJ2-2, with TRBD1 matching over 11 bases. V was clipped by 7 bases and J by 6 bases; unmatched bases: 4. Germline CDR1 is MGHDK and CDR2 is SYGVNS. The CDR3 covers 14 residues. The CDR3 protein is CASKGQGVSGELFF. The CDR3 DNA reads as TGTGCCAGCAAGGGACAGGGGGTATCCGGGGAGCTGTTTTTT.

This clonotype was counted between two and nine times. J is TRBJ2-2 and V is TRBV20-1; D perhaps matches TRBD2 (5 bases). Per germline, CDR1 DFQATT and CDR2 SNEGSKA (reference sequence). V lost 3 bases and J 0 bases, leaving 5 bases between the germline ends. There are 13 residues in the CDR3. Here the CDR3 DNA reads TGCAGTGCTAGGCGGGCGAACACCGGGGAGCTGTTTTTT. This sequence encodes CSARRANTGELFF.

This clonotype was found a few times. The rearrangement uses TRBV7-8 and TRBJ2-1, with D uncertain. CDR3 length: 15 residues. V gave up 5 bases and J gave up 0 bases, with 11 bases separating them. CDR1 and CDR2 from the germline V gene are SGHVS and FQNEAQ. The CDR3 DNA is TGTGCCAGCAGCCCTGATACACGCTCCTACAATGAGCAGTTCTTC. This encodes CASSPDTRSYNEQFF.

The V and J genes are TRBV3-1 and TRBJ1-5; D call uncertain. Germline CDR1 and CDR2: LGHDT and YNNKEL (reference sequence). The CDR3 length is 16 residues. V was pared by 4 bases and J by 2 bases, with 15 bases between. The CDR3 protein is CASSPPTRGGNQPQHF. The CDR3 DNA sequence: TGTGCCAGCAGCCCCCCAACGCGGGGTGGCAATCAGCCCCAGCATTTT.

V and J are TRBV7-9 and TRBJ2-1; 8 nucleotides align to TRBD2. This CDR3 has 14 residues. CDR1 SEHNR and CDR2 FQNEAQ come from the germline V gene (reference sequence). The V segment lost 4 bases and the J segment 6 bases; nucleotides outside the gene matches: 5. The CDR3 region is CASSSPAGGNEQFF. The CDR3 bases are TGTGCCAGCAGCTCCCCGGCGGGGGGCAATGAGCAGTTCTTC.

J is TRBJ1-6 and V is TRBV4-3; D is uncertain. Trimming stripped 0 bases from V and 5 bases from J, with 8 bases between. This CDR3 is built from 15 residues. CDR1 is LGHNA, CDR2 YSLEER, per germline. Here the CDR3 reads CASSQDLDNNSPLHF. DNA of the CDR3: TGCGCCAGCAGCCAAGATTTGGATAATAATTCACCCCTCCACTTT.

The rearrangement links TRBV7-9 to TRBJ2-7; maybe TRBD2 (5 bases). CDR3 size: 15 residues. With 5 bases removed from V and 2 bases from J, the gap between germline ends came to 16 bases. From germline, CDR1 is SEHNR and CDR2 FQNEAQ (reference sequence). The CDR3 is CASSRVGVAAYEQYF. CDR3 in DNA: TGTGCCAGCAGCCGAGTCGGGGTTGCCGCCTACGAGCAGTACTTC.

This chain uses TRBV5-1 with TRBJ2-2; 8 bases agree with TRBD1. The CDR3 covers 14 residues. V lost 5 bases to trimming and J lost 6 bases; unmatched junction nucleotides: 6. Germline assignment: CDR1 SGHRS and CDR2 YFSETQ. The CDR3 DNA reads as TGCGCCAGCAGAGGACAGGGTATGTCCGGGGAGCTGTTTTTT. It specifies CASRGQGMSGELFF.

The rearrangement uses TRBV3-1 and TRBJ2-3, with D unresolved. There are 15 residues in the CDR3. CDR1 and CDR2 (germline): LGHDT, YNNKEL (reference sequence). Trimming removed 2 bases from V and 3 bases from J, with 12 bases in between. CDR3 in amino acids: CASSQRHGSTDTQYF. CDR3 DNA sequence: TGTGCCAGCAGCCAACGACACGGTTCAACAGATACGCAGTATTTT.

The V and J genes are TRBV28 and TRBJ2-2; 10 positions agree with TRBD2. Germline lookup yields CDR1 MDHEN and CDR2 SYDVKM. The CDR3 extends over 15 amino acids. V gave up 5 bases and J gave up 5 bases; unmatched junction bases: 5. The CDR3, as DNA: TGTGCCAGCAGTCTTCTAGCGGGGGTAACCGGGGAGCTGTTTTTT. Translation: CASSLLAGVTGELFF.